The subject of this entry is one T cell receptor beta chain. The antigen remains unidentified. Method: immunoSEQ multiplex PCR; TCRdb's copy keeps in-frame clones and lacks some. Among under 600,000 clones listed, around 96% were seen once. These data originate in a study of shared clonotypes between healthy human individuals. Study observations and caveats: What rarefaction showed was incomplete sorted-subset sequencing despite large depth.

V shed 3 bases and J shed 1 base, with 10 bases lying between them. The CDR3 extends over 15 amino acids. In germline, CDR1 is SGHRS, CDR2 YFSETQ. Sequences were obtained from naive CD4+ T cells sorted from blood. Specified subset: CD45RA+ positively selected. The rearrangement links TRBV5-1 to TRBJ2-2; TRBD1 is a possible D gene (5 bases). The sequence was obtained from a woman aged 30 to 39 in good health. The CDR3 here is CASSSGRGNTGELFF. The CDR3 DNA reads TGCGCCAGCAGCTCGGGTAGGGGGAACACCGGGGAGCTGTTTTTT.